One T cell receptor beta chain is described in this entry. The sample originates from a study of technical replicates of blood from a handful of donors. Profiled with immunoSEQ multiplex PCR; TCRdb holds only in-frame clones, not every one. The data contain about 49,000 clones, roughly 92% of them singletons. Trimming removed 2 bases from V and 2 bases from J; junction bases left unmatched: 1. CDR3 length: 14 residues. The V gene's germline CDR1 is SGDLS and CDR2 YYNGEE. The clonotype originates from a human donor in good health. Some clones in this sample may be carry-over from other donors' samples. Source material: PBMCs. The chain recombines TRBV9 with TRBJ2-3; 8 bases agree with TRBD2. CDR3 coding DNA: TGTGCCAGCAGCGTGACTAGCGCCACAGATACGCAGTATTTT. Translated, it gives CASSVTSATDTQYF.